These 7 T cell receptor beta chains share one sample of origin, sequenced in a study of blood T cell repertoires in COVID-19. Measured with immunoSEQ multiplex PCR; TCRdb has only the in-frame clones, and not every one. The sample carries roughly 150,000 clones, just under 85% recorded once. Sequencing used peripheral blood. The receptor source for this set is a woman of 80 years or more with COVID-19, enrolled during active disease.

This clone was detected only a few times. The chain uses TRBV4-1 and TRBJ2-1; tentative D call: TRBD2 (6 bases). This CDR3 is built from 14 residues. Germline-derived CDR1 and CDR2 are MGHRA and YSYEKL. Trimming left V 6 bases short and J 7 bases short, with 16 bases between. The CDR3 region has the DNA TGCGCCAGCAGTATTGGGGACTTACGTAATGAGCAGTTCTTC. Its protein is CASSIGDLRNEQFF.

The rearrangement uses TRBV19 and TRBJ2-7; TRBD1 matches 7 bases. This CDR3 has 12 residues. V shed 8 bases and J 2 bases; nucleotides not matched to a gene: 3. CDR1 and CDR2 (germline): LNHDA, SQIVND (reference sequence). The chain's CDR3 is CASADRPYEQYF. CDR3 nucleotides: TGTGCCAGTGCGGACAGGCCCTACGAGCAGTACTTC. The entire variable domain, with the rest obtained from reference TRBV19 and TRBJ2-7, is as follows: DGGITQSPKYLFRKEGQNVTLSCEQNLNHDAMYWYRQDPGQGLRLIYYSQIVNDFQKGDIAEGYSVSREKKESFPLTVTSAQKNPTAFYLCASADRPYEQYFGPGTRLTVT.

The V gene is TRBV9, the J gene TRBJ2-1; D possibly corresponds to TRBD1 (6 bases). Germline CDR1 is SGDLS and CDR2 is YYNGEE. This CDR3 is built from 13 residues. The V and J ends lost 0 bases and 10 bases respectively, with 11 bases between them. CDR3 DNA sequence: TGTGCCAGCAGCGTAGTTGGGCAGGGGGAGCAGTTCTTC. As protein: CASSVVGQGEQFF.

V usage is TRBV7-3 and J usage is TRBJ2-2; perhaps TRBD2 as D (5 bases). The CDR3 is made up of 15 amino acids. Germline V CDR1 and CDR2: SGHTA, FQGTGA. Trimming stripped 8 bases from V and 1 base from J, with 14 bases between. The CDR3 DNA follows: TGTGCCAGCGGAGGCCCGACCGAGAACACCGGGGAGCTGTTTTTT. Protein: CASGGPTENTGELFF.

The genes are TRBV7-9 and TRBJ1-1; D remains unclear. Germline V gene data show CDR1 as SEHNR and CDR2 as FQNEAQ (reference sequence). The V gene lost 6 bases and the J gene lost 1 base, with 9 bases spanning the gap. This CDR3 is 13 amino acids long. The CDR3 DNA reads TGTGCCAGCAGTCCACAGCAGAACACTGAAGCTTTCTTT. It is translated as CASSPQQNTEAFF.

This clone has more than one count but fewer than ten. J is TRBJ1-5 and V is TRBV28; possible D gene TRBD1, 6 bases. Germline lookup yields CDR1 MDHEN and CDR2 SYDVKM. V was pared by 6 bases and J by 3 bases, with 15 bases between. The CDR3 runs to 15 residues. CDR3 sequence reads: CASSPTGGSNQPQHF. For the CDR3, the DNA is TGTGCCAGCAGCCCGACAGGCGGTTCCAATCAGCCCCAGCATTTT.

The chain couples TRBV6-5 to TRBJ2-5; possibly TRBD2 for D (5 bases). The V and J ends lost 6 bases and 3 bases respectively, with 11 bases between them. The CDR3 is made up of 13 amino acids. Germline lookup yields CDR1 MNHEY and CDR2 SVGAGI. The CDR3 is CASSRAREETQYF. The CDR3 DNA reads as TGTGCCAGCAGCCGAGCGAGGGAAGAGACCCAGTACTTC.